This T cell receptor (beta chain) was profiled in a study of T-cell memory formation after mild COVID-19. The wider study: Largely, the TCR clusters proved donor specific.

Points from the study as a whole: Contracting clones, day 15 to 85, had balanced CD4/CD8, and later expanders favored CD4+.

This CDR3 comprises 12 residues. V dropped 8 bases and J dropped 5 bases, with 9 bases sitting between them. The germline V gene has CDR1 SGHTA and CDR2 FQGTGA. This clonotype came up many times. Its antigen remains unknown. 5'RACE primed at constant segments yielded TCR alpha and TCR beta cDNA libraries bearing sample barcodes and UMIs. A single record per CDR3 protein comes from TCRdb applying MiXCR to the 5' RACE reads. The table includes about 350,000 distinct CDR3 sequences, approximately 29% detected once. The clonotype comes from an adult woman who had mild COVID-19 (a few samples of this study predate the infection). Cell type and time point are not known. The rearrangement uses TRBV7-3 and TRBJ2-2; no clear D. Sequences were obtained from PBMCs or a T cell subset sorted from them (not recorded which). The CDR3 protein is CASGAGTGELFF. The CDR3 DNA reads TGTGCCAGCGGCGCTGGTACCGGGGAGCTGTTTTTT.